Below, 28 T cell receptor beta chains from the same sample are listed, as sequenced in a study of blood T cell repertoires in COVID-19. Method: immunoSEQ multiplex PCR; TCRdb's copy keeps in-frame clones and lacks some. The data contain approximately 90,000 clones, approximately 91% of them singletons. The sequencing sample was made of peripheral blood. These receptors all stem from a man aged 55 to 70 with COVID-19, enrolled during active disease.

DNA of the CDR3: TGCAGCGTCTGGACAGACGAAAAACTGTTTTTT. This sequence encodes CSVWTDEKLFF. This chain uses TRBV29-1 with TRBJ1-4; D is possibly TRBD1 (6 bases). CDR3 length: 11 residues. Germline V gives CDR1 SQVTM, CDR2 ANQGSEA. Trimming shortened V by 6 bases and J by 8 bases, and 10 bases separated the two germline ends.

The chain recombines TRBV15 with TRBJ2-5; weak D call: TRBD2 (6 bases). Germline CDR1 reads LNHNV; CDR2 reads YYDKDF (reference sequence). The CDR3 length is 16 residues. V lost 2 bases and J 4 bases, leaving 17 bases between the germline ends. CDR3 sequence: CATSRSPTGDGETQYF. The CDR3 DNA is TGTGCCACCAGCAGATCCCCGACGGGAGACGGAGAGACCCAGTACTTC.

The gene calls are TRBV7-8 and TRBJ1-5; D is uncertain. Per germline, CDR1 SGHVS and CDR2 FQNEAQ. V dropped 5 bases and J dropped 6 bases, with 11 bases sitting between them. The CDR3 spans 13 residues. DNA of the CDR3: TGTGCCAGCAGCCCCGTTTCCGGTCAGCCCCAGCATTTT. This sequence encodes CASSPVSGQPQHF.

This chain uses TRBV6-5 with TRBJ2-3, with a possible D match to TRBD2 (5 bases). The CDR3 runs to 14 residues. The V gene's germline CDR1 is MNHEY and CDR2 SVGAGI. Trimming left V 8 bases short and J 0 bases short, with 12 bases between. This CDR3 reads CASSPSLSTDTQYF. Written as DNA, the CDR3 is TGTGCCAGCTCTCCTAGCCTTAGCACAGATACGCAGTATTTT.

J is TRBJ1-6 and V is TRBV12-3 or TRBV12-4; D is uncertain. V was clipped by 3 bases and J by 7 bases, with 4 bases between them. This CDR3 has 12 amino acids. The CDR3 nucleotides are TGTGCCAGCAGTTTCCTAAATTCACCCCTCCACTTT. Protein: CASSFLNSPLHF.

The V gene is TRBV19, the J gene TRBJ1-3; 7 bases are shared with TRBD1. Unmatched junction bases numbered 6, after V lost 7 bases and J lost 3 bases. CDR1 and CDR2 from the germline V gene are LNHDA and SQIVND (reference sequence). The CDR3 extends over 14 amino acids. The chain's CDR3 is CASTDRAGGNTIYF. In DNA, the CDR3 is TGTGCCAGTACTGACAGGGCAGGTGGAAACACCATATATTTT.

The J gene is TRBJ1-5, the V gene TRBV9; D remains ambiguous. The V and J ends lost 0 bases and 1 base respectively, with 8 bases between them. Germline CDR1 reads SGDLS; CDR2 reads YYNGEE. This CDR3 region has 15 residues. As DNA, the CDR3 is TGTGCCAGCAGCGTAGGTGAGGGCAGCAATCAGCCCCAGCATTTT. Translation gives CASSVGEGSNQPQHF. Full variable domain (outside the CDR3, taken from reference TRBV9 and TRBJ1-5): DSGVTQTPKHLITATGQRVTLRCSPRSGDLSVYWYQQSLDQGLQFLIQYYNGEERAKGNILERFSAQQFPDLHSELNLSSLELGDSALYFCASSVGEGSNQPQHFGDGTRLSIL.

The chain joins TRBV19 to TRBJ1-5; 8 bases line up with TRBD1. V shed 5 bases and J 0 bases; nucleotides not matched to a gene: 6. Germline CDR1 and CDR2: LNHDA and SQIVND (reference sequence). The CDR3 is made up of 16 amino acids. The DNA of the CDR3 is TGTGCCAGTAGTTACCTGGACAGGGATAGCAATCAGCCCCAGCATTTT. This gives the protein CASSYLDRDSNQPQHF.

This clone was seen once. This chain joins TRBV4-2 and TRBJ2-3, with 10 bases aligning to TRBD2. Germline loops: CDR1 LGHNA, CDR2 YNFKEQ. V trimming: 0 bases; J trimming: 2 bases; junction bases outside the gene matches: 5. The CDR3 has 17 residues. The CDR3, as DNA: TGTGCCAGCAGCCAAGAGGGGACTAGCGCCTACACAGATACGCAGTATTTT. It encodes CASSQEGTSAYTDTQYF.

This clone was observed once. CDR3 sequence reads: CASSLDPGVYSPLHF. The CDR3 DNA is TGTGCCAGCAGCTTAGATCCAGGGGTATATTCACCCCTCCACTTT. The gene calls are TRBV11-3 and TRBJ1-6; TRBD1 is a possible D gene (6 bases). This CDR3 region has 15 residues. Germline loops: CDR1 SGHNT, CDR2 YENEEA. V was shortened by 0 bases and J by 8 bases, with 11 bases between the two germline ends.

The chain carries TRBV9 and TRBJ2-1; the D is unclear. The ends were cut back, 3 bases at V and 6 bases at J, with 16 bases in the middle. From germline, CDR1 is SGDLS and CDR2 YYNGEE. The CDR3 is 15 amino acids. CDR3 in amino acids: CASSEEYEESNEQFF. The CDR3 nucleotides are TGTGCCAGCAGCGAGGAATATGAGGAGTCCAATGAGCAGTTCTTC.

V usage is TRBV12-3 or TRBV12-4 and J usage is TRBJ1-5; TRBD1 aligns across 8 bases. This CDR3 spans 13 amino acids. Unmatched junction bases numbered 3, after V lost 6 bases and J lost 5 bases. In nucleotides, the CDR3 is TGTGCCAGCAGGTCAGGGGGCCATCAGCCCCAGCATTTT. Encoded protein: CASRSGGHQPQHF.

This rearrangement joins TRBV5-1 to TRBJ2-1; 13 nucleotides match TRBD2. J lost 10 bases, V lost 7 bases, and 11 bases had no gene match. The V gene's germline CDR1 is SGHRS and CDR2 YFSETQ. The CDR3 totals 15 residues. As DNA, the CDR3 is TGCGCCAGCGGCTCTGGACTAGCGGGAGCCGGAGAGCAGTTCTTC. Residues: CASGSGLAGAGEQFF.

The chain links TRBV6-1 to TRBJ1-1, with D perhaps matching TRBD1 (6 bases). V was shortened by 0 bases and J by 4 bases, with 12 bases between the two germline ends. The germline V gene has CDR1 MNHNS and CDR2 SASEGT. This CDR3 contains 15 residues. In DNA form, the CDR3 reads TGTGCCAGCAGTGAAGCTTCAGGGGCTTCCACTGAAGCTTTCTTT. Its translation is CASSEASGASTEAFF.

DNA of the CDR3: TGTGCCAGCTCACGGGAGATGAACACTGAAGCTTTCTTT. This codes for CASSREMNTEAFF. The V and J genes are TRBV18 and TRBJ1-1; D gene uncertain. The CDR3 runs 13 residues. The germline V gene has CDR1 KGHSH and CDR2 LQKENI. V shed 4 bases and J shed 0 bases, with 6 bases lying between them.

V and J are TRBV18 and TRBJ1-1; possible D gene TRBD1, 6 bases. The CDR3 contains 15 residues. The germline CDR1 and CDR2 sequences are KGHSH and LQKENI. Trimming stripped 0 bases from V and 7 bases from J, with 15 bases between. CDR3 in DNA: TGTGCCAGCTCACCACCAAACACAGGGATACATGAAGCTTTCTTT. Its translation is CASSPPNTGIHEAFF.

The chain's CDR3 is CASMVGRARSHEQYF. CDR3 nucleotides: TGCGCCAGCATGGTCGGGAGGGCCAGAAGCCACGAGCAGTACTTC. The rearrangement joins TRBV10-2 to TRBJ2-7; 8 nucleotides line up with TRBD2. The CDR3 loop spans 15 amino acids. V was clipped by 7 bases and J by 5 bases; unmatched bases: 13. CDR1 and CDR2 (germline): WSHSY, SAAADI.

J is TRBJ2-1 and V is TRBV27; 10 nucleotides match TRBD1. The germline V gene has CDR1 MNHEY and CDR2 SMNVEV (reference sequence). The CDR3 spans 15 residues. Trimming at V came to 1 base and at J to 5 bases, leaving 2 bases not matched to a gene. The CDR3 protein is CASSLFGQGDNEQFF. CDR3 nucleotide sequence: TGTGCCAGCAGTTTATTCGGACAGGGGGACAATGAGCAGTTCTTC.

The rearrangement uses TRBV5-6 and TRBJ2-1; 10 bases are shared with TRBD2. The CDR3 consists of 13 residues. Germline V lookup: CDR1 SGHDT, CDR2 YYEEEE. The ends lost 4 bases at V and 7 bases at J; junction bases unmatched: 2. CDR3 residues: CASSQTSGNEQFF. The CDR3 DNA reads as TGTGCCAGCAGCCAGACTAGCGGGAATGAGCAGTTCTTC.

V is TRBV28 and J is TRBJ1-2; D is unresolved. The CDR3 totals 12 residues. V was clipped by 7 bases and J by 8 bases, with 14 bases between them. Per the germline V gene, CDR1 is MDHEN and CDR2 is SYDVKM. The CDR3 region is CASTIKAGGYTF. CDR3 coding DNA: TGTGCCAGCACCATAAAAGCGGGAGGCTACACCTTC.

The gene calls are TRBV19 and TRBJ1-2, with 7 bases aligning to TRBD1. The V and J ends lost 5 bases and 4 bases, in that order; junction bases with no gene match: 7. CDR3 length: 14 residues. Germline V gene sequence: CDR1 LNHDA, CDR2 SQIVND (reference sequence). The CDR3: CASSPAGTAYGYTF. The CDR3 DNA reads as TGTGCCAGTAGTCCCGCCGGGACAGCCTATGGCTACACCTTC.

CDR3 coding DNA: TGTGCCTTGCGGCGGGGGAGCTCCTACGAGCAGTACTTC. It encodes CALRRGSSYEQYF. The rearrangement links TRBV30 to TRBJ2-7; TRBD2 matches at 7 bases. V dropped 7 bases and J dropped 0; count of bases not matched to a gene: 6. The germline V gene has CDR1 GTSNPN and CDR2 SVGIG (reference sequence). This CDR3 has 13 amino acids.

This chain links TRBV7-2 with TRBJ2-1; weak D call: TRBD2 (5 bases). In germline, CDR1 is SGHTA, CDR2 FQGNSA. This CDR3 has 16 residues. The V gene lost 1 base and the J gene lost 0 bases, with 10 bases spanning the gap. The DNA of the CDR3 is TGTGCCAGCAGCTTAGAGGTCGGGGTCTCCTACAATGAGCAGTTCTTC. It is translated as CASSLEVGVSYNEQFF.

This chain joins TRBV18 and TRBJ2-1, with 8 bases that match TRBD2. V lost 6 bases to trimming and J lost 7 bases; unmatched junction nucleotides: 8. The CDR3 runs 14 residues. The germline V gene has CDR1 KGHSH and CDR2 LQKENI. The CDR3 loop reads CASSAASGGNEQFF. CDR3 nucleotides: TGTGCCAGCTCTGCAGCCTCGGGAGGGAATGAGCAGTTCTTC.

The CDR3 loop reads CASSQDARGGRSYNEQFF. DNA of the CDR3: TGTGCCAGCAGCCAAGATGCCCGAGGGGGCCGTTCCTACAATGAGCAGTTCTTC. The chain links TRBV4-2 to TRBJ2-1, with 7 bases fitting TRBD1. V dropped 0 bases and J dropped 1; count of bases not matched to a gene: 9. Per germline, CDR1 LGHNA and CDR2 YNFKEQ. This CDR3 contains 18 residues.

The rearrangement joins TRBV21-1 to TRBJ1-6. TRBV21-1 constitutes a pseudogene. This CDR3 region has 12 residues. DNA for the CDR3: TGTGCCAGCACCCCTCGGGGTTCACCCCTCCACTTT. It translates to CASTPRGSPLHF.

The chain has TRBV18 and TRBJ1-5; possibly TRBD1 for D (5 bases). Germline V CDR1 and CDR2: KGHSH, LQKENI. Trimming removed 0 bases from V and 2 bases from J, with 11 bases in between. This CDR3 spans 16 amino acids. CDR3 in amino acids: CASSPPGGDGNQPQHF. The DNA of the CDR3 is TGTGCCAGCTCACCACCCGGGGGGGATGGCAATCAGCCCCAGCATTTT.

J is TRBJ2-1 and V is TRBV6-5; tentatively, D is TRBD1 (7 bases). Germline CDR1 is MNHEY and CDR2 is SVGAGI. This CDR3 region has 14 residues. V shed 8 bases and J shed 6 bases, with 17 bases lying between them. CDR3 amino acids: CASGQVGGVNEQFF. The CDR3 bases are TGTGCCAGCGGACAGGTCGGAGGGGTCAATGAGCAGTTCTTC.